This T cell receptor beta chain was sequenced during a study of blood T cell repertoires in COVID-19. Germline CDR1 and CDR2: SGHAT and FQNNGV. V gave up 5 bases and J gave up 4 bases, with 14 bases separating them. The CDR3 runs 14 residues. How the authors handled the data: Scientists estimated how many nucleated cells there were by amplifying reference gene primers. The protocol was immunoSEQ multiplex PCR, while the TCRdb copy is restricted to in-frame clones and leaves out a portion. That table supplies the V and J calls and clone size; D and trimming were determined from the DNA. This sample has 150,000 to 180,000 clones, with 75% to 85% found just once. Seattle patients were enrolled while actively infected and followed longitudinally.

This chain connects TRBV11-2 to TRBJ1-2; no definite D call. The sequence was collected from a woman aged 55-69 years with COVID-19, enrolled during active disease. Material for sequencing was peripheral blood. The CDR3 DNA reads as TGTGCCAGCAGCGATTCCGTCGTCAGCTATGGCTACACCTTC. Residues: CASSDSVVSYGYTF.